The 6 T cell receptor beta chains presented below share a single source sample, sequenced in a study of early T cells in non-severe SARS-CoV-2 infection. TCRdb called the 5' RACE reads again in MiXCR, with one record for every CDR3 protein. The sample lists 65,000 to 75,000 distinct CDR3 sequences; 11% were seen once. Sequences were obtained from whole blood. Receptors originate from an adult who was a healthcare worker with PCR-confirmed SARS-CoV-2 infection or an uninfected control (not recorded which).

The genes are TRBV15 and TRBJ2-3, with D possibly TRBD2 on 6 matching bases. Trimming left V 0 bases short and J 2 bases short, with 9 bases between. Germline assignment: CDR1 LNHNV and CDR2 YYDKDF (reference sequence). The CDR3 totals 15 residues. DNA for the CDR3: TGTGCCACCAGCAGAGATGGGGGGTCCACAGATACGCAGTATTTT. This codes for CATSRDGGSTDTQYF. Variable domain in full (rest from reference TRBV15 and TRBJ2-3): DAMVIQNPRYQVTQFGKPVTLSCSQTLNHNVMYWYQQKSSQAPKLLFHYYDKDFNNEADTPDNFQSRRPNTSFCFLDIRSPGLGDTAMYLCATSRDGGSTDTQYFGPGTRLTVL.

This clonotype showed up many times. The V and J genes are TRBV5-1 and TRBJ2-5; TRBD2 agrees at 11 bases. CDR3 length: 15 residues. From germline, CDR1 is SGHRS and CDR2 YFSETQ. With V trimmed by 3 bases and J by 5 bases, 6 bases remained unmatched. Here the CDR3 DNA reads TGCGCCAGCAGCTCCACTAGCGGGAGAGGGGAGACCCAGTACTTC. This sequence encodes CASSSTSGRGETQYF.

The V gene is TRBV2, the J gene TRBJ2-2; no definite D call. The germline gives CDR1 SNHLY, CDR2 FYNNEI. The CDR3 loop spans 13 amino acids. Trimming left V 7 bases short and J 6 bases short, with 12 bases between. CDR3 bases: TGTGCCAGCAAGGCCTCCCCTGCCGGGGAGCTGTTTTTT. Translating it yields CASKASPAGELFF.

The V and J genes are TRBV11-3 and TRBJ2-3; the D call may be TRBD1 or TRBD2 (5 bases each). Trimming took off 2 bases at V and 2 bases at J, with 8 bases between the two ends. The CDR3 sequence is 14 residues long. Germline CDR1 is SGHNT and CDR2 is YENEEA. This chain's CDR3 is CASSLRGATDTQYF. The CDR3 DNA sequence: TGTGCCAGCAGCTTAAGGGGAGCCACAGATACGCAGTATTTT.

The chain links TRBV3-1 to TRBJ1-2; TRBD1 might be the D (5 bases). Trimming removed 3 bases at V and 4 bases at J, with 18 bases between. The CDR3 runs to 16 residues. Germline V CDR1 and CDR2: LGHDT, YNNKEL (reference sequence). Here the CDR3 DNA reads TGTGCCAGCAGCCATTGGGACGGTGCTTCCGGCTATGGCTACACCTTC. Its translation: CASSHWDGASGYGYTF.

This clonotype was seen many times. The genes are TRBV29-1 and TRBJ2-1; D is unresolved. This CDR3 is 13 amino acids long. The germline gives CDR1 SQVTM, CDR2 ANQGSEA. V was shortened by 1 base and J by 6 bases, with 10 bases between the two germline ends. CDR3 in amino acids: CSVEVMARNEQFF. Here the CDR3 DNA reads TGCAGCGTTGAAGTTATGGCTCGCAATGAGCAGTTCTTC.